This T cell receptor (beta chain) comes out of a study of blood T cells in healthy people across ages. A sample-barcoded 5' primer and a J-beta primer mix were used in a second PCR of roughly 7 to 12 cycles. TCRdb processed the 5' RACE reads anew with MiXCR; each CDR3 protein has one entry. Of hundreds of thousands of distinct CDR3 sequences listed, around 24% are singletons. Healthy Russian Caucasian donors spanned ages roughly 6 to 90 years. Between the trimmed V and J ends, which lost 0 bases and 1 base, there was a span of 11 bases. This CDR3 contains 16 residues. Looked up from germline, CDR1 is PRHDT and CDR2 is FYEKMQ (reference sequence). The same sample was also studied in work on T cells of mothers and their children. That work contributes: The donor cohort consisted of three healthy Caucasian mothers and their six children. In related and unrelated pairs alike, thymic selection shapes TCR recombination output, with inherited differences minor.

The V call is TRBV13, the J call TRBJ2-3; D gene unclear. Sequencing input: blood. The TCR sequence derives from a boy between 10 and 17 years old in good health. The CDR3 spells CASSLGRTAGTDTQYF. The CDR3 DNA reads TGTGCCAGCAGCTTAGGAAGGACCGCGGGCACAGATACGCAGTATTTT.